A single sample is the source of the 23 T cell receptor beta chains below, sequenced in a study of glioma-infiltrating T cells. Amplification of TCR alpha and beta CDR3 regions from RNA used iRepertoire nested multiplex PCR. TCRdb passed the multiplex PCR reads through MiXCR, listing each CDR3 protein once. The repertoire includes fewer than 90,000 distinct CDR3 sequences, roughly 23% of them detected once, and more than 6.5% sits in the top ten. Sequencing was carried out using glioma tissue, nonneoplastic brain tissue, or PBMCs (not recorded which). Every receptor here comes from a human donor with low-grade glioma or glioblastoma, undergoing nonglioma brain surgery, or in good health (not recorded which).

At least ten counts were recorded for this clonotype. The chain combines TRBV5-1 with TRBJ1-1; possible D gene TRBD1, 6 bases. Between the trimmed V and J ends, which lost 2 bases and 5 bases, there was a span of 16 bases. The CDR3 extends over 15 amino acids. The V gene's germline CDR1 is SGHRS and CDR2 YFSETQ. The chain's CDR3 is CASSFLSGDVTEAFF. CDR3 bases: TGCGCCAGCAGCTTCCTCTCAGGGGATGTTACTGAAGCTTTCTTT.

This clonotype turned up a few times. V and J are TRBV19 and TRBJ1-1; D remains unclear. CDR1 is LNHDA, CDR2 SQIVND, per germline (reference sequence). The CDR3 loop spans 14 amino acids. V shed 6 bases and J shed 1 base, with 12 bases lying between them. CDR3 sequence reads: CASRNGPENTEAFF. The CDR3 coding sequence is TGTGCCAGTAGGAATGGGCCGGAGAACACTGAAGCTTTCTTT.

About this clonotype: A much larger clone lies a single base off, so this may be a read error. This chain connects TRBV4-1 to TRBJ1-2; D may be TRBD1 (5 bases). The germline CDR1 and CDR2 sequences are MGHRA and YSYEKL. There are 16 residues in the CDR3. The V and J ends lost 6 bases and 6 bases respectively, with 23 bases between them. CDR3 sequence: CASSTTVGESDDGYTF. CDR3 sequence (DNA): TGCGCCAGCAGTACAACGGTGGGGGAGAGCGACGATGGCTACACCTTC.

CDR3 in amino acids: CASSQGGTPGLVWSNEQFF. CDR3 in DNA: TGTGCCAGCAGCCAAGGTGGGACCCCCGGACTAGTCTGGTCCAATGAGCAGTTCTTC. This rearrangement joins TRBV14 to TRBJ2-1; 7 bases match TRBD2. J gave up 6 bases and V 1 base, and 18 bases lay outside the gene matches. The CDR3 runs to 19 residues. Germline V gives CDR1 SGHDN, CDR2 FVKESK.

This clonotype has only a few counts. The CDR3 loop reads CASSEEYTLTNEKLFF. The CDR3 region has the DNA TGTGCCAGCAGTGAAGAATACACCCTAACTAATGAAAAACTGTTTTTT. V and J are TRBV2 and TRBJ1-4; D is ambiguous. The CDR3 has 16 amino acids. Per germline, CDR1 SNHLY and CDR2 FYNNEI. The V gene lost 1 base and the J gene lost 1 base, with 10 bases spanning the gap.

This clonotype was seen at least ten times. The V and J genes are TRBV28 and TRBJ2-7, with D perhaps matching TRBD1 or TRBD2 (7 bases each). In germline, CDR1 is MDHEN, CDR2 SYDVKM. There are 15 residues in the CDR3. V was cut by 2 bases and J by 4 bases, with 15 bases left in between. The CDR3 reads CASSLRGGQTYEQYF. The DNA of the CDR3 is TGTGCCAGCAGTTTAAGGGGGGGACAGACTTACGAGCAGTACTTC.

This clonotype was counted at least ten times. The chain recombines TRBV6-1 with TRBJ1-2; D possibly corresponds to TRBD1 (5 bases). CDR1 and CDR2 from the germline V gene are MNHNS and SASEGT. This CDR3 contains 11 residues. V lost 11 bases to trimming and J lost 7 bases, with 14 bases between them. The CDR3: CASQSGGGYTF. The DNA of the CDR3 is TGTGCCTCACAGAGCGGGGGTGGCTACACCTTC.

This sequence joins TRBV12-3 or TRBV12-4 and TRBJ1-2, with D possibly TRBD1 on 5 matching bases. The CDR3 has 15 residues. With 6 bases removed from V and 0 bases from J, the gap between germline ends came to 14 bases. CDR3 sequence reads: CASRWGLLANYGYTF. CDR3 coding DNA: TGTGCCAGCAGGTGGGGACTTCTAGCTAACTATGGCTACACCTTC.

V is TRBV12-3 or TRBV12-4 and J is TRBJ1-3; D might be TRBD1 (6 bases). V dropped 3 bases and J dropped 1 base, with 13 bases sitting between them. There are 16 residues in the CDR3. The CDR3 DNA follows: TGTGCCAGCAGTTTCAGGACAGACCCTTCTGGAAACACCATATATTTT. The encoded protein is CASSFRTDPSGNTIYF.

The V gene is TRBV7-9, the J gene TRBJ2-2; D unclear. The germline V gene has CDR1 SEHNR and CDR2 FQNEAQ (reference sequence). This CDR3 is 14 amino acids long. V was clipped by 1 base and J by 6 bases, with 9 bases between them. This CDR3 reads CASSLESLAGELFF. The CDR3 nucleotides read TGTGCCAGCAGCTTAGAGAGTTTGGCCGGGGAGCTGTTTTTT.

This clonotype was counted many times. CDR3 DNA: TGTGCCAGCAGCTTAAGGAGTGGGAGGGATTCACCCCTCCACTTT. Translating gives CASSLRSGRDSPLHF. The genes are TRBV7-2 and TRBJ1-6; D unresolved. The CDR3 totals 15 residues. The germline gives CDR1 SGHTA, CDR2 FQGNSA. Trimming cost V 2 bases and J 8 bases, with 13 bases left between them.

On this clonotype: A read error may be the cause here, since a much bigger clone is one base away. The chain carries TRBV2 and TRBJ2-7; D uncertain. From germline, CDR1 is SNHLY and CDR2 FYNNEI. Trimming removed 8 bases from V and 1 base from J, with 12 bases in between. This CDR3 has 13 residues. The CDR3 region has the DNA TGTGCCAGCTGTGGGGTCCTGTCCTACGAGCAGTACTTC. It is translated as CASCGVLSYEQYF. Variable domain in full (rest from reference TRBV2 and TRBJ2-7): EPEVTQTPSHQVTQMGQEVILRCVPISNHLYFYWYRQILGQKVEFLVSFYNNEISEKSEIFDDQFSVERPDGSNFTLKIRSTKLEDSAMYFCASCGVLSYEQYFGPGTRLTVT.

The chain employs TRBV11-3 and TRBJ2-1; possibly TRBD1 or TRBD2 for D (5 bases each). From germline, CDR1 is SGHNT and CDR2 YENEEA. V shed 1 base and J shed 9 bases, with 13 bases lying between them. This CDR3 spans 14 amino acids. CDR3 in amino acids: CASSLGGPASEQFF. The CDR3 DNA sequence: TGTGCCAGCAGCTTAGGGGGACCGGCGAGTGAGCAGTTCTTC.

This clonotype was counted at least ten times. The rearrangement links TRBV27 to TRBJ2-3, with 9 bases identical to TRBD1. V shed 8 bases and J 4 bases; nucleotides not matched to a gene: 7. The germline CDR1 and CDR2 sequences are MNHEY and SMNVEV (reference sequence). This CDR3 contains 14 residues. The CDR3 DNA reads TGTGCCAGCTACCGGACAGGGGCCCCAGATACGCAGTATTTT. Amino acids: CASYRTGAPDTQYF.

V usage is TRBV11-2 and J usage is TRBJ2-5, with 9 bases that match TRBD1. The germline V gene encodes CDR1 SGHAT and CDR2 FQNNGV. This CDR3 contains 14 residues. V lost 5 bases to trimming and J lost 5 bases; unmatched junction nucleotides: 6. CDR3: CASSQDRGLETQYF. In nucleotides, the CDR3 is TGTGCCAGCAGCCAGGACAGGGGCTTGGAGACCCAGTACTTC.

This clonotype was observed many times. This chain joins TRBV6-4 and TRBJ2-3; 12 bases fit TRBD1. The CDR3 is 16 residues long. Germline assignment: CDR1 MRHNA and CDR2 SNTAGT. V was clipped by 6 bases and J by 5 bases; unmatched bases: 9. CDR3 bases: TGTGCCAGCAGCCTGGGACAGGGGGCGCAGGTAGATACGCAGTATTTT. It is translated as CASSLGQGAQVDTQYF.

With regard to this clonotype: A much larger clone differs from this one at a single base, so this may be a read error. The chain has TRBV6-1 and TRBJ2-4; 7 nucleotides match TRBD2. Unmatched junction bases numbered 14, after V lost 6 bases and J lost 9 bases. This CDR3 is built from 15 residues. Per germline, CDR1 MNHNS and CDR2 SASEGT. CDR3 sequence reads: CASRDGTGGRSIQYF. CDR3 DNA: TGTGCCAGCAGAGACGGGACCGGCGGGAGAAGCATTCAGTACTTC.

This clonotype was observed a few times. The chain uses TRBV11-2 and TRBJ2-7; D is perhaps TRBD1 (6 bases). The CDR3 has 14 amino acids. The germline V and J ends were trimmed by 7 bases and 4 bases, with 17 bases remaining between them. Germline CDR1 reads SGHAT; CDR2 reads FQNNGV. CDR3 DNA sequence: TGTGCCAGCACCTCCGGGACACCCATTTACGAGCAGTACTTC. Protein product: CASTSGTPIYEQYF.

This clonotype was counted ten times or more. The chain employs TRBV12-3 or TRBV12-4 and TRBJ1-5; D not resolved. The CDR3 sequence is 15 residues long. With 3 bases removed from V and 2 bases from J, the gap between germline ends came to 11 bases. This chain's CDR3 is CASSFQSSGNQPQHF. For the CDR3, the DNA is TGTGCCAGCAGTTTTCAGTCTAGCGGCAATCAGCCCCAGCATTTT.

This clonotype occurred many times. The V gene is TRBV24-1, the J gene TRBJ2-5; 7 positions match TRBD1. Germline CDR1 KGHDR, CDR2 SFDVKD. The junction had 9 bases not matched to a gene; V was cut back by 4 bases and J by 2 bases. This CDR3 has 16 residues. The CDR3 nucleotides read TGTGCCACCAGTGAACCCACCTTGGACAGGCAAGAGACCCAGTACTTC. Its protein is CATSEPTLDRQETQYF.

This clonotype was seen repeatedly, ten times or more. This sequence joins TRBV6-1 and TRBJ2-3, with 7 nucleotides matching TRBD2. The CDR3 contains 15 residues. V gave up 5 bases and J gave up 1 base; unmatched junction bases: 6. Per the germline V gene, CDR1 is MNHNS and CDR2 is SASEGT. CDR3 DNA: TGTGCCAGCAGTTTGGGTGGGGGGGGCACAGATACGCAGTATTTT. This encodes CASSLGGGGTDTQYF.

This clonotype came up many times. V gene TRBV3-1 combines with J gene TRBJ2-3, with D possibly TRBD1 on 7 matching bases. Germline assignment: CDR1 LGHDT and CDR2 YNNKEL (reference sequence). The CDR3 contains 17 residues. Trimming removed 0 bases from V and 3 bases from J, with 16 bases in between. The DNA for the CDR3 is TGTGCCAGCAGCCAAGATCGGGCAGGGGGGATAACAGATACGCAGTATTTT. This translates into CASSQDRAGGITDTQYF.

This clonotype was observed many times. The chain carries TRBV12-3 or TRBV12-4 and TRBJ2-7, with 10 bases aligning to TRBD2. The CDR3 is 15 residues long. J was trimmed by 6 bases and V by 5 bases; bases with no gene match: 10. The CDR3 DNA follows: TGTGCCAGCAGTGCTCCTAGCGGGGGACCATCCGAGCAGTACTTC. It specifies CASSAPSGGPSEQYF.